The T cell receptor (beta chain) described here comes from a study of shared T cell receptors in the human thymus. This CDR3 has 11 residues. V shed 6 bases and J shed 4 bases, with 7 bases lying between them. CDR1 is KGHSH and CDR2 is LQKENI in the germline V gene. Sequencing used immunoSEQ multiplex PCR; TCRdb keeps in-frame clones, though not all of them. The sample records about 380,000 clones, roughly 94% being singletons. The sample consisted of thymocytes. V usage is TRBV18 and J usage is TRBJ2-7; D uncertain. The clonotype comes from a human donor. CDR3 sequence (DNA): TGTGCCAGCTCGCAGGAATACGAGCAGTACTTC. Translation gives CASSQEYEQYF.